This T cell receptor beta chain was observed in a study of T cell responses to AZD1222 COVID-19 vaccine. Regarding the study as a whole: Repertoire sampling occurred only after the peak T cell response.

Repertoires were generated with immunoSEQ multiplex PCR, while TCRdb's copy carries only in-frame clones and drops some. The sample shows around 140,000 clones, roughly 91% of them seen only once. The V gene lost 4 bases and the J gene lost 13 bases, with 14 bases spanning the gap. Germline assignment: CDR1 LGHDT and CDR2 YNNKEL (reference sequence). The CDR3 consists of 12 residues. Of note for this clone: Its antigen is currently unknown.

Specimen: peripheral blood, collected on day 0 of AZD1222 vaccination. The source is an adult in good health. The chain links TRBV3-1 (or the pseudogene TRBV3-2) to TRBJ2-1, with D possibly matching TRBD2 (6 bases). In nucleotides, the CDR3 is TGTGCCAGCAGCCTTGAGCGGGCGGTACAGTTCTTC. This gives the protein CASSLERAVQFF.